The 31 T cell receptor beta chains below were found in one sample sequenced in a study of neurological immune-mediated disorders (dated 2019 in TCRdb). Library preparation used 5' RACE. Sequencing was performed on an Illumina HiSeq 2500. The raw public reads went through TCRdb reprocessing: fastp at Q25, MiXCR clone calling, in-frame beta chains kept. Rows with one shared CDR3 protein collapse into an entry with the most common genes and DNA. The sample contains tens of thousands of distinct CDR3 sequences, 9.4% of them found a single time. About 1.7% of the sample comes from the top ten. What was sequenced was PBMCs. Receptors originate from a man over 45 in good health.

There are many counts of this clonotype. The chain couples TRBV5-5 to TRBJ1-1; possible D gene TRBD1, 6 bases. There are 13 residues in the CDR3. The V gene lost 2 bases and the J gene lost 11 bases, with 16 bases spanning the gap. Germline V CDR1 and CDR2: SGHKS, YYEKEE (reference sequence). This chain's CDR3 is CASSFLGGTVAFF. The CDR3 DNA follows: TGTGCCAGCAGCTTCTTGGGGGGCACAGTCGCTTTCTTT.

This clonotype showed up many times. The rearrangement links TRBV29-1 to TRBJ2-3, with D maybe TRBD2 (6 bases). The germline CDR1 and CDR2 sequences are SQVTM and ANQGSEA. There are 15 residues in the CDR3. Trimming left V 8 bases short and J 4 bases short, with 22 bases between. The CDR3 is CSIAWEETNSDTQYF. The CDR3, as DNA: TGCAGCATTGCCTGGGAGGAGACGAATTCAGATACGCAGTATTTT.

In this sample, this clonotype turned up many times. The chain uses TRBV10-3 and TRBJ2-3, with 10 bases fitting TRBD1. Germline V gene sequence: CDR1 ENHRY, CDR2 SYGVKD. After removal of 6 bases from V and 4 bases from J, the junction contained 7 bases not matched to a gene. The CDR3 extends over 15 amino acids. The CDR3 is CAISVIGQGADTQYF. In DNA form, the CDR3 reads TGTGCCATCAGCGTAATAGGACAGGGGGCAGATACGCAGTATTTT.

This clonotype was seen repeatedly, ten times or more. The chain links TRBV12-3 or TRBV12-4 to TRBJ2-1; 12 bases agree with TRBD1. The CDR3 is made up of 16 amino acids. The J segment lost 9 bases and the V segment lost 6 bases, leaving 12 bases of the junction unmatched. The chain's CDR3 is CASRPLGTGGIGEQFF. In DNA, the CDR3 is TGTGCCAGCAGGCCTTTAGGGACAGGGGGCATTGGTGAGCAGTTCTTC.

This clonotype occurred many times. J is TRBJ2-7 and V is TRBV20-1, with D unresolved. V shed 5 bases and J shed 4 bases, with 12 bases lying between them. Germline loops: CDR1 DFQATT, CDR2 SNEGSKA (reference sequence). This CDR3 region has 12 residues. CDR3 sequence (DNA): TGCAGTGCTGCGGTGCACGGTTACGAGCAGTACTTC. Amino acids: CSAAVHGYEQYF.

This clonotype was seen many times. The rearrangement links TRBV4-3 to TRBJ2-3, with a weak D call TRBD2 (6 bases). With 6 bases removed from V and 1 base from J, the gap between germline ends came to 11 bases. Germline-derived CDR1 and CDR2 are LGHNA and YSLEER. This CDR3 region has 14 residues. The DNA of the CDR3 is TGCGCCAGCAGTAGGGACTGGGGCACAGATACGCAGTATTTT. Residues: CASSRDWGTDTQYF.

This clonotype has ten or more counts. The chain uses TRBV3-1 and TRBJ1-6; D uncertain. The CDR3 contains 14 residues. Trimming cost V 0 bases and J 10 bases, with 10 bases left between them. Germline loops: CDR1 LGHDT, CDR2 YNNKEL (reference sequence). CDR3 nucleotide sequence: TGTGCCAGCAGCCAAGATCCTCAGAAATCACCCCTCCACTTT. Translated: CASSQDPQKSPLHF.

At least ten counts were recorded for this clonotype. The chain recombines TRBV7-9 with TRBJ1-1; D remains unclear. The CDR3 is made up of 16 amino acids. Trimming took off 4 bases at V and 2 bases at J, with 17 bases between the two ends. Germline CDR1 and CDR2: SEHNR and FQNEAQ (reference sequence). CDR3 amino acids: CASSSSEADSNTEAFF. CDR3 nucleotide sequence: TGTGCCAGCAGCTCCAGCGAGGCAGATAGCAACACTGAAGCTTTCTTT. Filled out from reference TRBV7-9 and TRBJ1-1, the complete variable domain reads DTGVSQNPRHKITKRGQNVTFRCDPISEHNRLYWYRQTLGQGPEFLTYFQNEAQLEKSRLLSDRFSAERPKGSFSTLEIQRTEQGDSAMYLCASSSSEADSNTEAFFGQGTRLTVV.

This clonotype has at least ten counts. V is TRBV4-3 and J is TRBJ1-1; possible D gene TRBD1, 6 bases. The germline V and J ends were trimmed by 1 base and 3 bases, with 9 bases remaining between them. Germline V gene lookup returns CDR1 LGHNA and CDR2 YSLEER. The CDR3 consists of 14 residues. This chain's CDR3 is CASSQGQADTEAFF. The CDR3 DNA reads TGCGCCAGCAGCCAAGGACAGGCGGACACTGAAGCTTTCTTT.

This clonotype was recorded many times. CDR3 protein: CASSDLRGGKNIQYF. The CDR3 DNA reads as TGTGCCAGCAGTGATCTCAGGGGGGGCAAAAACATTCAGTACTTC. The genes are TRBV25-1 and TRBJ2-4, with D perhaps being TRBD1 or TRBD2 (7 bases each). Germline lookup yields CDR1 MGHDK and CDR2 SYGVNS. V shed 3 bases and J shed 3 bases, with 12 bases lying between them. This CDR3 region has 15 residues.

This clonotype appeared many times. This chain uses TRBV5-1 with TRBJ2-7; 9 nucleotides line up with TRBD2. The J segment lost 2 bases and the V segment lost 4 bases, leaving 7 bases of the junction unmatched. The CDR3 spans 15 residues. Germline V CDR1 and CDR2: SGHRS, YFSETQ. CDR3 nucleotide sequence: TGCGCCAGCAGCCTCGGACTAGCGACCCCCTACGAGCAGTACTTC. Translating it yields CASSLGLATPYEQYF.

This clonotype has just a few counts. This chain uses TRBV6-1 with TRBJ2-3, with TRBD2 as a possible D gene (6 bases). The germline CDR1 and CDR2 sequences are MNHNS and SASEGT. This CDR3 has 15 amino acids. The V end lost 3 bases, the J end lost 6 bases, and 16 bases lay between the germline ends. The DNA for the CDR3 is TGTGCCAGCAGTGACCGTGGAGGGGCTGATGATACGCAGTATTTT. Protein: CASSDRGGADDTQYF.

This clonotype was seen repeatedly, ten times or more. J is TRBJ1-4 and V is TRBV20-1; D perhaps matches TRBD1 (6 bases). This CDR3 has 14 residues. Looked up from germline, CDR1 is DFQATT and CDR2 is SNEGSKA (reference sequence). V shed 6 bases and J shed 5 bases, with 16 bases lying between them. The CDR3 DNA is TGCAGTGCCAAACCACAGGGCGGGAATGAAAAACTGTTTTTT. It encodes CSAKPQGGNEKLFF.

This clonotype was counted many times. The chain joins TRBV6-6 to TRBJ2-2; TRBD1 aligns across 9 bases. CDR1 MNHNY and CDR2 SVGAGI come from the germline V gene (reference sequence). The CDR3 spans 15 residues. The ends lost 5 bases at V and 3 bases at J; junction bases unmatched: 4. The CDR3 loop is CASSHRDRDTGELFF. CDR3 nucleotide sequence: TGTGCCAGCAGTCACAGGGACAGGGACACCGGGGAGCTGTTTTTT.

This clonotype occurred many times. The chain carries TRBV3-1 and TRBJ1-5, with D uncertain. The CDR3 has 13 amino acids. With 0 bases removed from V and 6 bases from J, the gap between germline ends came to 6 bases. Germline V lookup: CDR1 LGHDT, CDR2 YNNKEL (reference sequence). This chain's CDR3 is CASSQDIGQPQHF. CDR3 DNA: TGTGCCAGCAGCCAAGATATAGGTCAGCCCCAGCATTTT.

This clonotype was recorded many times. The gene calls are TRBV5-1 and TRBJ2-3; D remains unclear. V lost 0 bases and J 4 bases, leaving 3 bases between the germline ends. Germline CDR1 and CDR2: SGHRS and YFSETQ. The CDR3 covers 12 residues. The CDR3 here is CASSLVADTQYF. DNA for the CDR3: TGCGCCAGCAGCTTGGTAGCAGATACGCAGTATTTT.

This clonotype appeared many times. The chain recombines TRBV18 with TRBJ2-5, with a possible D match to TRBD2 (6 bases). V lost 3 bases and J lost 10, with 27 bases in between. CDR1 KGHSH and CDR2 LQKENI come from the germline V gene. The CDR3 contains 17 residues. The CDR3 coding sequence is TGTGCCAGCTCACCTAAGGACGAACAAGCGGGCAAGTTAGGCCAGTACTTC. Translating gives CASSPKDEQAGKLGQYF.

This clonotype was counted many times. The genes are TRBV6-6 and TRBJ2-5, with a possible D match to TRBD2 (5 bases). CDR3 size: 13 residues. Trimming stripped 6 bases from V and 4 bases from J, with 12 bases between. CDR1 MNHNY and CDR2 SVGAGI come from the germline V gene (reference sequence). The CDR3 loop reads CASSRSAGETQYF. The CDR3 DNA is TGTGCCAGCAGCCGCTCGGCGGGAGAGACCCAGTACTTC.

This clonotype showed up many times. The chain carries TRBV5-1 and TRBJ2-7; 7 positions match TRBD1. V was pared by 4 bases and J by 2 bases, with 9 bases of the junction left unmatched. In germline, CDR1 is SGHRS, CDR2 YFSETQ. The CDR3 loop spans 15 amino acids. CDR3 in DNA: TGCGCCAGCAGCCCAGCAAACCAGGGGGCCTACGAGCAGTACTTC. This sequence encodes CASSPANQGAYEQYF.

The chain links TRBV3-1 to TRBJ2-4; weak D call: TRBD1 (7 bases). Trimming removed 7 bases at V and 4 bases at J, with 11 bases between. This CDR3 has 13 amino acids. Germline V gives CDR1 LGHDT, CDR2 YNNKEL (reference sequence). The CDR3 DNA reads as TGTGCCAGCACGCGGGACAGAAAAAACATTCAGTACTTC. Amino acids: CASTRDRKNIQYF. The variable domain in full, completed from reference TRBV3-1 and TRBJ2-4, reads DTAVSQTPKYLVTQMGNDKSIKCEQNLGHDTMYWYKQDSKKFLKIMFSYNNKELIINETVPNRFSPKSPDKAHLNLHINSLELGDSAVYFCASTRDRKNIQYFGAGTRLSVL.

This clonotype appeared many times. As DNA, the CDR3 is TGCGCCAGCAGCTTGGGGGGGACAGGGGGCAACACAGATACGCAGTATTTT. Protein sequence: CASSLGGTGGNTDTQYF. The chain links TRBV5-1 to TRBJ2-3; 12 bases are shared with TRBD1. With 0 bases clipped from V and 2 bases from J, the junction kept 4 bases outside the gene matches. CDR3 length: 17 residues. Germline V lookup: CDR1 SGHRS, CDR2 YFSETQ.

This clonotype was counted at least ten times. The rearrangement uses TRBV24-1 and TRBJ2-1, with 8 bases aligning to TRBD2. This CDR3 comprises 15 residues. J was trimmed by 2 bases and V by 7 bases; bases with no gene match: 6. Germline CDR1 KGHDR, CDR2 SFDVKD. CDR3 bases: TGTGCCACCAGCAACCCGGGGGGGGCCTACAATGAGCAGTTCTTC. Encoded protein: CATSNPGGAYNEQFF.

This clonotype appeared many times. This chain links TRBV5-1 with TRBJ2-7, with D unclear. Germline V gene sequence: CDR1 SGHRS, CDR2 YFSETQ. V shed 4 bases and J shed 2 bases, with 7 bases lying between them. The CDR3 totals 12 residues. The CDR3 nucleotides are TGCGCCAGCAGCAAGGACCCCTACGAGCAGTACTTC. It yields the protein CASSKDPYEQYF.

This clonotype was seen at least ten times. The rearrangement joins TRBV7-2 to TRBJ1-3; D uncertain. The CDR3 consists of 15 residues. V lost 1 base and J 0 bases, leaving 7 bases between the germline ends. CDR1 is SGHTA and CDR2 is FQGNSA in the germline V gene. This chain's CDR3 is CASSLVSGSGNTIYF. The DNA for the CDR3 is TGTGCCAGCAGCTTAGTGAGCGGCTCTGGAAACACCATATATTTT. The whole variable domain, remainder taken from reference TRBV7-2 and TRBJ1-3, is GAGVSQSPSNKVTEKGKDVELRCDPISGHTALYWYRQSLGQGLEFLIYFQGNSAPDKSGLPSDRFSAERTGGSVSTLTIQRTQQEDSAVYLCASSLVSGSGNTIYFGEGSWLTVV.

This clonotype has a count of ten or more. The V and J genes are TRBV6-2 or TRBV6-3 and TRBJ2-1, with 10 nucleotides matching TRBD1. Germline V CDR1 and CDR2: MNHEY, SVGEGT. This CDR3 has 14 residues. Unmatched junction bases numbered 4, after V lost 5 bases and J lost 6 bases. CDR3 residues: CASSTRQGANEQFF. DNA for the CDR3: TGTGCCAGCAGTACTAGACAGGGGGCCAATGAGCAGTTCTTC.

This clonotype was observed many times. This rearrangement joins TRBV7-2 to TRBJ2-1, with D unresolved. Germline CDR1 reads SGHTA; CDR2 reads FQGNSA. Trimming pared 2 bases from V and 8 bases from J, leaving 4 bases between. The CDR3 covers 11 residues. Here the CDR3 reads CASSLQHEQFF. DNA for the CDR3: TGTGCCAGCAGCTTACAGCATGAGCAGTTCTTC.

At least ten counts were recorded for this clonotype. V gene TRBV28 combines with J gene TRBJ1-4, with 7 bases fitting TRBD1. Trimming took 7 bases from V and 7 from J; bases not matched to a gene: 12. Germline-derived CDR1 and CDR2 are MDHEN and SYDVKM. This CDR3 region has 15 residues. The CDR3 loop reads CASKAGTAVGEKLFF. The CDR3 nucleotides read TGTGCCAGCAAGGCCGGGACAGCTGTGGGTGAAAAACTGTTTTTT.

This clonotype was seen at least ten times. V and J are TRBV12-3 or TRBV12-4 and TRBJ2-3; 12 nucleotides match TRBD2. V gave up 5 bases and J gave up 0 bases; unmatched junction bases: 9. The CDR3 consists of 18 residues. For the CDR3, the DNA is TGTGCCAGCAGTGTCGGACTAGCGGGGTACTCTAGCACAGATACGCAGTATTTT. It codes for CASSVGLAGYSSTDTQYF.

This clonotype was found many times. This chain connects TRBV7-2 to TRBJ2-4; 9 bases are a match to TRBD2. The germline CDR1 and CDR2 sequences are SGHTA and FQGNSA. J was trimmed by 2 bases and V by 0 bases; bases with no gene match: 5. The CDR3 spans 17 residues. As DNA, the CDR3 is TGTGCCAGCAGCTTAGCGGTGGCGGGAGGGCCCAAAAACATTCAGTACTTC. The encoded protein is CASSLAVAGGPKNIQYF.

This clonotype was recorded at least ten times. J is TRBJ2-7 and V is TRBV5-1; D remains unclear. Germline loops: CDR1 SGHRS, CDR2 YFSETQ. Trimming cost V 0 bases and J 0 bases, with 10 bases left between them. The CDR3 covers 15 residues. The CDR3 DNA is TGCGCCAGCAGCTTGGTGCAGACCGACTCCTACGAGCAGTACTTC. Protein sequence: CASSLVQTDSYEQYF.

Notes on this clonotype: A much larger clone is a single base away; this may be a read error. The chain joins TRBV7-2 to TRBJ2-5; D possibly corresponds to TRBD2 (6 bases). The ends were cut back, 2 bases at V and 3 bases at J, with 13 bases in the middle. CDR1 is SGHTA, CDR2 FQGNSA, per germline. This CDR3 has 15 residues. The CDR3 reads CASSLSGTEEETQYF. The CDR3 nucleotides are TGTGCCAGCAGCTTATCCGGGACTGAAGAAGAGACCCAGTACTTC.